This TCR beta chain stems from a study of blood T cells in healthy people across ages. Study-wide results and caveats: Researchers said unsorted PBMCs prevented a conclusive naive versus antigen-experienced comparison. Across samples, TCR beta diversity tracked strongly with naive T cell percentage.

It was with a sample-barcoded 5' primer and a J-beta primer mix that a second PCR of roughly 7 to 12 cycles was run. TCRdb called the 5' RACE reads again in MiXCR, with one record for every CDR3 protein. The table records fewer than 900,000 distinct CDR3 sequences, approximately 39% of them present only once. About this clonotype itself: Its antigen is not known.

Per individual sample, total RNA of at least 5 micrograms was extracted. The CDR3 extends over 12 amino acids. Germline values: CDR1 SQVTM, CDR2 ANQGSEA. Trimming cost V 1 base and J 6 bases, with 9 bases left between them. This clonotype originated in a woman aged 60-70 years in good health. What was sequenced was blood. The V gene is TRBV29-1, the J gene TRBJ1-1; TRBD1 is a possible D gene (6 bases). The CDR3 region is CSVEVQGAEAFF. In DNA form, the CDR3 reads TGCAGCGTTGAAGTACAGGGAGCTGAAGCTTTCTTT.